One and the same sample provided the 8 T cell receptor beta chains below, sequenced in a study of lymphopenia after photon versus proton radiotherapy (dated by TCRdb to 2018 to 2020). Library preparation was by the immunoSEQ multiplex PCR assay. This is the immuneACCESS table as TCRdb keeps it, with only in-frame sequences that have V and J called. A part of the clones is gone; compared with another copy, unresolved V genes explain less than half, and the rest is unexplained. The sample contains about 18,000 clones, around 90% of them found a single time. The ten largest clones add up to around 1.7% of the sample. The starting material was peripheral blood, obtained from a patient treated with photon-based radiotherapy. All receptors derive from a woman between 40 and 50 years old with cholangiocarcinoma.

The CDR3 DNA follows: TGCAGCGCCGGAGGGGCCTACGAGCAGTACTTC. Encoded protein: CSAGGAYEQYF. This rearrangement joins TRBV29-1 to TRBJ2-7, with D maybe TRBD2 (6 bases). V shed 7 bases and J shed 2 bases, with 9 bases lying between them. Germline V gene lookup returns CDR1 SQVTM and CDR2 ANQGSEA. The length of the CDR3 is 11 residues.

The chain has TRBV7-3 and TRBJ2-1; tentatively, D is TRBD1 (5 bases). The V gene lost 0 bases and the J gene lost 6 bases, with 12 bases spanning the gap. CDR3 length: 15 residues. From germline, CDR1 is SGHTA and CDR2 FQGTGA. CDR3 in DNA: TGTGCCAGCAGCTTAACAGTGTCGGACATCAATGAGCAGTTCTTC. Encoded protein: CASSLTVSDINEQFF.

The chain carries TRBV5-1 and TRBJ1-1; no definite D call. Germline-derived CDR1 and CDR2 are SGHRS and YFSETQ. The CDR3 totals 14 residues. Trimming took off 4 bases at V and 0 bases at J, with 10 bases between the two ends. The CDR3 loop is CASSAGLMNTEAFF. The CDR3 DNA is TGCGCCAGCAGCGCAGGACTCATGAACACTGAAGCTTTCTTT.

The V gene is TRBV19, the J gene TRBJ2-1; D unclear. This CDR3 is built from 15 residues. CDR1 is LNHDA and CDR2 is SQIVND in the germline V gene (reference sequence). V lost 6 bases to trimming and J lost 0 bases, with 12 bases between them. The CDR3 region has the DNA TGTGCCAGTAGAACGACCGAGAGCTCCTACAATGAGCAGTTCTTC. Protein product: CASRTTESSYNEQFF.

The chain couples TRBV5-4 to TRBJ2-7; no clear D. Germline V gives CDR1 SGHNT, CDR2 YYREEE (reference sequence). V gave up 4 bases and J gave up 2 bases, with 10 bases separating them. CDR3 length: 13 amino acids. CDR3 sequence reads: CASSIYGTYEQYF. In DNA, the CDR3 is TGTGCCAGCAGCATATATGGCACCTACGAGCAGTACTTC.

This chain links TRBV5-4 with TRBJ1-1, with 8 bases identical to TRBD1. The germline V gene has CDR1 SGHNT and CDR2 YYREEE (reference sequence). The CDR3 spans 15 residues. V gave up 0 bases and J gave up 3 bases; unmatched junction bases: 4. The CDR3 nucleotides read TGTGCCAGCAGCTTGGGGACAGGGAGAGACACTGAAGCTTTCTTT. It codes for CASSLGTGRDTEAFF.

This rearrangement joins TRBV5-1 to TRBJ2-3; D might be TRBD1 or TRBD2, each matching 6 bases. Trimming removed 0 bases at V and 1 base at J, with 12 bases between. There are 16 residues in the CDR3. Germline CDR1 and CDR2: SGHRS and YFSETQ. The CDR3 sequence is CASSLAGGLGTDTQYF. DNA for the CDR3: TGCGCCAGCAGCTTGGCCGGGGGCCTTGGCACAGATACGCAGTATTTT.

The V gene is TRBV6-1, the J gene TRBJ2-1; the match to TRBD2 covers 10 bases. V lost 4 bases, J lost 4 bases, and 4 bases stayed unmatched. The CDR3 is made up of 15 amino acids. Germline loops: CDR1 MNHNS, CDR2 SASEGT. The CDR3 region is CASSAGLAEYNEQFF. DNA for the CDR3: TGTGCCAGCAGTGCCGGACTAGCGGAATACAATGAGCAGTTCTTC.